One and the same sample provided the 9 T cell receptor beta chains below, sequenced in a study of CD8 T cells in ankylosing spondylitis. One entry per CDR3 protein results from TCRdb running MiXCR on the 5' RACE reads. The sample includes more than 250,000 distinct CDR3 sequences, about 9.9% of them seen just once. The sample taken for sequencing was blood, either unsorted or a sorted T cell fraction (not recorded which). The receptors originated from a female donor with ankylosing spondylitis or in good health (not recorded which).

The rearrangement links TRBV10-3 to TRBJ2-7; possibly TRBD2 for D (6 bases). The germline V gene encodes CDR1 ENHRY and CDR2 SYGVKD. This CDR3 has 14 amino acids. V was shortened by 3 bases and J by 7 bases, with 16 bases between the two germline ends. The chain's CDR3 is CAISDGGGQGEQYF. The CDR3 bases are TGTGCCATCAGTGATGGTGGAGGGCAAGGAGAGCAGTACTTC.

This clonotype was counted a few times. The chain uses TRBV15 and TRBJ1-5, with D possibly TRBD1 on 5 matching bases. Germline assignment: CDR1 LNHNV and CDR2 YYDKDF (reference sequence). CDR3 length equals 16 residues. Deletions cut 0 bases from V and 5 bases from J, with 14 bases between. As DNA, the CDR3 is TGTGCCACCAGCAGAGATCGGCCCGGGGGGGATCAGCCCCAGCATTTT. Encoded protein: CATSRDRPGGDQPQHF.

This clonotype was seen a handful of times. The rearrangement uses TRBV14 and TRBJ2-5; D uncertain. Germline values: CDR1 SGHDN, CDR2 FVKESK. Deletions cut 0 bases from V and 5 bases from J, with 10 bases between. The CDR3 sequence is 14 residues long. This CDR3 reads CASSQEWSRETQYF. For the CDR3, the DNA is TGTGCCAGCAGCCAAGAGTGGTCCAGGGAGACCCAGTACTTC.

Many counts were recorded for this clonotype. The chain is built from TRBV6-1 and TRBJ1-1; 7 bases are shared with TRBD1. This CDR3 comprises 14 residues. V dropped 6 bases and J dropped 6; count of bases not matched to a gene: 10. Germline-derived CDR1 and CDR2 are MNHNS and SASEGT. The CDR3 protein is CASRKIDRDSEAFF. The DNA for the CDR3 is TGTGCCAGCAGAAAAATTGACAGGGACTCTGAAGCTTTCTTT.

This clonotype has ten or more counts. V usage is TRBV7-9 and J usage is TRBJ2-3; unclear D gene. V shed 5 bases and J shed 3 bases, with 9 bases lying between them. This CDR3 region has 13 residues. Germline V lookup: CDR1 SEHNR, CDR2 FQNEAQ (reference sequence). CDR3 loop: CASSPPLTDTQYF. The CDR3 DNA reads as TGTGCCAGCAGCCCGCCCCTGACAGATACGCAGTATTTT.

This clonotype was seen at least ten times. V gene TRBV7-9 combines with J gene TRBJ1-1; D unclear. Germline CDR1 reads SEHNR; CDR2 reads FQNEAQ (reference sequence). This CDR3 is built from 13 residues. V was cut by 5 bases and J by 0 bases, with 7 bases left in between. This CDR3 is CASSRQVNTEAFF. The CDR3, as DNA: TGTGCCAGCAGCCGGCAGGTGAACACTGAAGCTTTCTTT.

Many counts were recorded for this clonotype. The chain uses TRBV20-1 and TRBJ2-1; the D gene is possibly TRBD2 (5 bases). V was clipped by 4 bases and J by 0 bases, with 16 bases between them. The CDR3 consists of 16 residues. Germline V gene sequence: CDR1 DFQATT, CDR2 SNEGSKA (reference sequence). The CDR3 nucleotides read TGCAGTGCTACCGCCCCCGCGGGTAGCTCCTACAATGAGCAGTTCTTC. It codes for CSATAPAGSSYNEQFF.

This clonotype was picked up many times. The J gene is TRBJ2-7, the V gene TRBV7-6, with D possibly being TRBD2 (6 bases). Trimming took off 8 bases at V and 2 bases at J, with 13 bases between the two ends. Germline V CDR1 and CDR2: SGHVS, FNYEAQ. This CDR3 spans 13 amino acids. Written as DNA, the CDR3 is TGTGCCAGCGGAACTAGCCCGACCTACGAGCAGTACTTC. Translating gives CASGTSPTYEQYF.

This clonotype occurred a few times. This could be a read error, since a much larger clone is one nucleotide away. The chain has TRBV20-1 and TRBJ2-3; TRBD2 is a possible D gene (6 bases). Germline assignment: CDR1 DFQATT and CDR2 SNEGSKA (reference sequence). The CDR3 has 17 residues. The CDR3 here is CCARDTEERAYTDTQYF. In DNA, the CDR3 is TGCTGTGCTAGAGATACGGAGGAGCGGGCCTACACAGATACGCAGTATTTT.